The 27 T cell receptor beta chains given below trace back to one sample, sequenced in a study of blood T cell repertoires in COVID-19. The protocol was immunoSEQ multiplex PCR, while the TCRdb copy is restricted to in-frame clones and leaves out a portion. The sample records roughly 120,000 clones, about 88% being singletons. Material: peripheral blood. These receptors were collected from a man in his forties with acute or convalescent COVID-19.

The genes are TRBV28 and TRBJ1-2; D perhaps matches TRBD1 (5 bases). Trimming took 11 bases from V and 4 from J, leaving 14 bases between them. Per germline, CDR1 MDHEN and CDR2 SYDVKM. This CDR3 spans 12 amino acids. CDR3 bases: TGTGCCGTCCGGGGGGGAGGCTATGGCTACACCTTC. It specifies CAVRGGGYGYTF.

The chain links TRBV7-9 to TRBJ2-2, with a weak D call TRBD2 (5 bases). The germline CDR1 and CDR2 sequences are SEHNR and FQNEAQ (reference sequence). This CDR3 contains 14 residues. Trimming took 1 base from V and 4 from J, leaving 7 bases between them. CDR3 in amino acids: CASSLELVTGELFF. Written as DNA, the CDR3 is TGTGCCAGCAGCTTAGAACTAGTCACCGGGGAGCTGTTTTTT.

This rearrangement joins TRBV27 to TRBJ1-4; a possible D gene is TRBD1 (5 bases). The length of the CDR3 is 13 residues. The germline CDR1 and CDR2 sequences are MNHEY and SMNVEV (reference sequence). Trimming pared 8 bases from V and 3 bases from J, leaving 10 bases between. As DNA, the CDR3 is TGTGCCAGCCGGAGACAGTCTAATGAAAAACTGTTTTTT. This gives the protein CASRRQSNEKLFF. Looking up the rest from reference TRBV27 and TRBJ1-4 gives the full variable domain: EAQVTQNPRYLITVTGKKLTVTCSQNMNHEYMSWYRQDPGLGLRQIYYSMNVEVTDKGDVPEGYKVSRKEKRNFPLILESPSPNQTSLYFCASRRQSNEKLFFGSGTQLSVL.

V and J are TRBV28 and TRBJ1-3; D remains ambiguous. The CDR3 is made up of 13 amino acids. Per germline, CDR1 MDHEN and CDR2 SYDVKM. With 5 bases removed from V and 4 bases from J, the gap between germline ends came to 9 bases. The DNA of the CDR3 is TGTGCCAGCAGTGCGGGCAACGGAAACACCATATATTTT. It translates to CASSAGNGNTIYF.

This chain uses TRBV4-3 with TRBJ1-2; 7 bases map to TRBD1. The germline V gene has CDR1 LGHNA and CDR2 YSLEER. The V segment lost 4 bases and the J segment 3 bases; nucleotides outside the gene matches: 8. The CDR3 is 15 residues long. CDR3: CASSLSGGTDYGYTF. The CDR3 coding sequence is TGCGCCAGCAGCCTGTCGGGGGGGACAGACTATGGCTACACCTTC.

The chain employs TRBV10-3 and TRBJ2-3, with TRBD2 matching over 9 bases. This CDR3 has 18 amino acids. J was trimmed by 2 bases and V by 8 bases; bases with no gene match: 17. Germline V gene data show CDR1 as ENHRY and CDR2 as SYGVKD. The chain's CDR3 is CAIRAAGGGLRDTDTQYF. The CDR3 nucleotides read TGTGCCATCCGTGCGGCGGGGGGGGGACTCAGGGACACAGATACGCAGTATTTT.

The chain recombines TRBV4-1 with TRBJ1-1; D not resolved. CDR1 and CDR2 (germline): MGHRA, YSYEKL. The germline V and J ends were trimmed by 0 bases and 1 base, with 6 bases remaining between them. This CDR3 region has 14 residues. This chain's CDR3 is CASSQEPGNTEAFF. The CDR3 DNA follows: TGCGCCAGCAGCCAAGAGCCAGGGAACACTGAAGCTTTCTTT.

This chain uses TRBV28 with TRBJ2-1; 7 bases are shared with TRBD2. The CDR3 spans 15 residues. J gave up 7 bases and V 3 bases, and 9 bases lay outside the gene matches. Germline CDR1 MDHEN, CDR2 SYDVKM. The CDR3 reads CASSFGGRMGNEQFF. As DNA, the CDR3 is TGTGCCAGCAGTTTCGGCGGGAGAATGGGGAATGAGCAGTTCTTC.

The chain has TRBV18 and TRBJ2-1, with a possible D match to TRBD2 (6 bases). Germline loops: CDR1 KGHSH, CDR2 LQKENI. This CDR3 region has 13 residues. V lost 3 bases and J lost 6, with 9 bases in between. CDR3 protein: CASSPLAINEQFF. CDR3 DNA sequence: TGTGCCAGCTCACCGCTAGCGATCAATGAGCAGTTCTTC. The whole variable domain, filled in from reference TRBV18 and TRBJ2-1, reads NAGVMQNPRHLVRRRGQEARLRCSPMKGHSHVYWYRQLPEEGLKFMVYLQKENIIDESGMPKERFSAEFPKEGPSILRIQQVVRGDSAAYFCASSPLAINEQFFGPGTRLTVL.

The chain has TRBV5-6 and TRBJ2-2; TRBD2 matches at 12 bases. Looked up from germline, CDR1 is SGHDT and CDR2 is YYEEEE. J lost 1 base, V lost 9 bases, and 10 bases had no gene match. This CDR3 spans 17 amino acids. The DNA of the CDR3 is TGTGCCACCCCGGAGCTAGCGGGAGGGCAGAACACCGGGGAGCTGTTTTTT. Translating it yields CATPELAGGQNTGELFF.

This chain connects TRBV4-1 to TRBJ2-3, with 8 bases that match TRBD2. After removal of 7 bases from V and 0 bases from J, the junction contained 18 bases not matched to a gene. The CDR3 is 19 amino acids. Looked up from germline, CDR1 is MGHRA and CDR2 is YSYEKL. The CDR3 DNA follows: TGCGCCAGCACCCGTGGTGGGGTCACGAGCGGGAGTAGCACAGATACGCAGTATTTT. Translating gives CASTRGGVTSGSSTDTQYF.

The rearrangement links TRBV4-3 to TRBJ2-5; a weak D match, TRBD2 (5 bases). Trimming stripped 0 bases from V and 5 bases from J, with 13 bases between. This CDR3 contains 15 residues. Germline-derived CDR1 and CDR2 are LGHNA and YSLEER. In DNA, the CDR3 is TGCGCCAGCAGCCAAGAGCGCCTAGCCCCCGAGACCCAGTACTTC. Translated: CASSQERLAPETQYF.

The chain combines TRBV28 with TRBJ2-5; D not certain. CDR1 and CDR2 (germline): MDHEN, SYDVKM. V gave up 3 bases and J gave up 2 bases, with 4 bases separating them. The CDR3 loop spans 12 amino acids. The CDR3 nucleotides are TGTGCCAGCAGTTTCCTTCAAGAGACCCAGTACTTC. Translating it yields CASSFLQETQYF.

The genes are TRBV28 and TRBJ1-1; 10 bases agree with TRBD1. Trimming took 2 bases from V and 0 from J; bases not matched to a gene: 3. Germline V gene sequence: CDR1 MDHEN, CDR2 SYDVKM. The CDR3 totals 16 residues. The CDR3 region is CASSLGTGALNTEAFF. The CDR3 DNA sequence: TGTGCCAGCAGTTTAGGGACAGGGGCGTTGAACACTGAAGCTTTCTTT.

CDR3 coding DNA: TGCAGTGCTAGTAGGACAGGTAGCAATCAGCCCCAGCATTTT. As protein: CSASRTGSNQPQHF. The chain combines TRBV20-1 with TRBJ1-5; 7 bases line up with TRBD1. Germline V gene data show CDR1 as DFQATT and CDR2 as SNEGSKA (reference sequence). V shed 3 bases, J shed 0 bases, and the junction held 2 bases outside the gene matches. The CDR3 loop spans 14 amino acids.

The chain is built from TRBV7-9 and TRBJ2-5, with unresolved D. This CDR3 is built from 15 residues. The V gene's germline CDR1 is SEHNR and CDR2 FQNEAQ (reference sequence). V lost 6 bases and J 4 bases, leaving 18 bases between the germline ends. The CDR3 here is CASRALYTERETQYF. The CDR3 nucleotides read TGTGCCAGCAGAGCTTTGTATACAGAACGAGAGACCCAGTACTTC.

The chain couples TRBV6-6 to TRBJ1-5; 9 bases are a match to TRBD1. J gave up 7 bases and V 7 bases, and 14 bases lay outside the gene matches. The length of the CDR3 is 16 residues. Looked up from germline, CDR1 is MNHNY and CDR2 is SVGAGI (reference sequence). The CDR3 nucleotides are TGTGCCAGCAATTCCCAGGGACAGGGAACCAGGCAGCCCCAGCATTTT. Its translation: CASNSQGQGTRQPQHF.

The V call is TRBV2, the J call TRBJ1-4; the D gene is possibly TRBD1 (6 bases). Trimming took 6 bases from V and 5 from J, leaving 16 bases between them. Germline lookup yields CDR1 SNHLY and CDR2 FYNNEI. The CDR3 sequence is 15 residues long. The CDR3: CASRPLQGMNEKLFF. The DNA for the CDR3 is TGTGCCAGCAGACCACTCCAGGGGATGAATGAAAAACTGTTTTTT.

A few counts support this clone. V and J are TRBV6-2 or TRBV6-3 and TRBJ1-2, with no clear D. V was trimmed by 2 bases and J by 5 bases, leaving 15 bases between them. The CDR3 spans 15 residues. CDR1 MNHEY and CDR2 SVGEGT come from the germline V gene. The CDR3 sequence is CASSYDSADLYGYTF. The CDR3, as DNA: TGTGCCAGCAGTTACGACTCTGCGGATTTGTATGGCTACACCTTC.

V usage is TRBV19 and J usage is TRBJ2-1; D gene unclear. The CDR3 totals 15 residues. Germline assignment: CDR1 LNHDA and CDR2 SQIVND (reference sequence). With 3 bases removed from V and 4 bases from J, the gap between germline ends came to 13 bases. The CDR3 protein is CASSIGRSSYNEQFF. The CDR3 DNA reads TGTGCCAGTAGTATCGGCCGGAGTTCATACAATGAGCAGTTCTTC.

The rearrangement uses TRBV6-4 and TRBJ1-1; D is unclear. Germline-derived CDR1 and CDR2 are MRHNA and SNTAGT. V shed 0 bases and J shed 5 bases, with 10 bases lying between them. The CDR3 length is 14 residues. CDR3 region: CASSDSSKRTEAFF. DNA for the CDR3: TGTGCCAGCAGTGACTCGAGTAAGAGGACTGAAGCTTTCTTT.

This rearrangement joins TRBV6-5 to TRBJ1-1; tentatively, D is TRBD1 (5 bases). Germline-derived CDR1 and CDR2 are MNHEY and SVGAGI. Trimming stripped 4 bases from V and 6 bases from J, with 15 bases between. The CDR3 sequence is 14 residues long. Here the CDR3 reads CASSSWTGGAEAFF. The CDR3 DNA sequence: TGTGCCAGCAGTTCCTGGACTGGGGGGGCTGAAGCTTTCTTT.

This clone is a singleton in its sample. The chain is built from TRBV5-1 and TRBJ2-1, with D unclear. The germline V gene has CDR1 SGHRS and CDR2 YFSETQ. Trimming took 2 bases from V and 6 from J, leaving 12 bases between them. The CDR3 runs 14 residues. The DNA for the CDR3 is TGCGCCAGCAGCTTTAGCCCCCTCGGCAATGAGCAGTTCTTC. Translation gives CASSFSPLGNEQFF.

This chain uses TRBV5-1 with TRBJ2-3; D is perhaps TRBD2 (6 bases). The V gene's germline CDR1 is SGHRS and CDR2 YFSETQ. Between the trimmed V and J ends, which lost 7 bases and 0 bases, there was a span of 15 bases. The CDR3 spans 15 residues. In DNA form, the CDR3 reads TGCGCCAGCGCTGGAGGGCGGTTTAGCACAGATACGCAGTATTTT. It translates to CASAGGRFSTDTQYF. Variable domain in full (rest from reference TRBV5-1 and TRBJ2-3): KAGVTQTPRYLIKTRGQQVTLSCSPISGHRSVSWYQQTPGQGLQFLFEYFSETQRNKGNFPGRFSGRQFSNSRSEMNVSTLELGDSALYLCASAGGRFSTDTQYFGPGTRLTVL.

The rearrangement links TRBV18 to TRBJ2-3; D might be TRBD2 (5 bases). CDR1 and CDR2 from the germline V gene are KGHSH and LQKENI. The CDR3 consists of 16 residues. Trimming pared 3 bases from V and 2 bases from J, leaving 15 bases between. For the CDR3, the DNA is TGTGCCAGCTCACCGGAGATGGGAGTGGCCACAGATACGCAGTATTTT. Translation: CASSPEMGVATDTQYF.

The genes are TRBV11-2 and TRBJ1-3; D is perhaps TRBD1 (5 bases). Germline V gives CDR1 SGHAT, CDR2 FQNNGV. CDR3 length: 17 residues. V was pared by 5 bases and J by 2 bases, with 19 bases between. The CDR3, as DNA: TGTGCCAGCAGCCCCCGGGGGGAGGGAAGGCCTGGAAACACCATATATTTT. Protein product: CASSPRGEGRPGNTIYF.

In this sample, this clone turned up a few times. This chain connects TRBV30 to TRBJ1-2; weak D call: TRBD1 (5 bases). This CDR3 is built from 15 residues. V shed 1 base and J shed 7 bases, with 19 bases lying between them. Germline CDR1 is GTSNPN and CDR2 is SVGIG (reference sequence). The CDR3: CAWSAFPGRAAGYTF. DNA for the CDR3: TGTGCCTGGAGTGCATTTCCGGGCAGGGCTGCTGGCTACACCTTC.